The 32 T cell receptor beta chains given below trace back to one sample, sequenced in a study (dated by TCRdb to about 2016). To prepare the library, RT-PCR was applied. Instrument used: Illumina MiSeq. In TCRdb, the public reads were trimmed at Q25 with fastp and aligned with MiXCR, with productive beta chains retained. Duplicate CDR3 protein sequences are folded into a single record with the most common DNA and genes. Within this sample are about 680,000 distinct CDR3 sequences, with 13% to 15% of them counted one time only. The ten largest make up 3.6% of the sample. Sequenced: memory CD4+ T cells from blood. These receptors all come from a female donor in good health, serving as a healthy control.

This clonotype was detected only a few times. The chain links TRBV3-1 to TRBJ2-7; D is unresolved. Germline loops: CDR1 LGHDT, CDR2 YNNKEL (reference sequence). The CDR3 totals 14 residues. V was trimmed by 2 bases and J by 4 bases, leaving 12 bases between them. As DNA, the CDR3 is TGTGCCAGCAGCCAACTCAATTCGGTGTACGAGCAGTACTTC. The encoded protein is CASSQLNSVYEQYF.

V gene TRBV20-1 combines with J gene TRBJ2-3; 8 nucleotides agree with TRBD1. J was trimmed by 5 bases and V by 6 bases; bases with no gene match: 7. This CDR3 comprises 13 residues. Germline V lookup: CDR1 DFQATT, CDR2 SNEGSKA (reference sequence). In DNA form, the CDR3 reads TGCAGTGCCCTGACAGGGGTTGGAGATACGCAGTATTTT. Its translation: CSALTGVGDTQYF.

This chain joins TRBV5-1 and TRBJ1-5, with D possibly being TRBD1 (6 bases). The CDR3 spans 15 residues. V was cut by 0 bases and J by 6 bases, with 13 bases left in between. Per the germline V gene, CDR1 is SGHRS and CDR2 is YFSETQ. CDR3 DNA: TGCGCCAGCAGCTTGGGAGCAGGGGACCGTCAGCCCCAGCATTTT. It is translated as CASSLGAGDRQPQHF. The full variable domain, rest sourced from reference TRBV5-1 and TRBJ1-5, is KAGVTQTPRYLIKTRGQQVTLSCSPISGHRSVSWYQQTPGQGLQFLFEYFSETQRNKGNFPGRFSGRQFSNSRSEMNVSTLELGDSALYLCASSLGAGDRQPQHFGDGTRLSIL.

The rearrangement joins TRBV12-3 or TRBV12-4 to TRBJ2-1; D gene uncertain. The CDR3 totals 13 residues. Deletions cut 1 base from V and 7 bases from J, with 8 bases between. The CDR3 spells CASSLGRKNEQFF. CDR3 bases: TGTGCCAGCAGTTTAGGCAGGAAGAATGAGCAGTTCTTC.

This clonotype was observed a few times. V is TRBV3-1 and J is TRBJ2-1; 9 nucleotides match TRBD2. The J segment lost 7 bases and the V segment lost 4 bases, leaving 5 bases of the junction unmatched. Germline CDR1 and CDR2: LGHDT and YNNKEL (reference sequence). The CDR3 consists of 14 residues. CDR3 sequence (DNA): TGTGCCAGCAGCCTAGCGGGAGTGAAAAATGAGCAGTTCTTC. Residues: CASSLAGVKNEQFF.

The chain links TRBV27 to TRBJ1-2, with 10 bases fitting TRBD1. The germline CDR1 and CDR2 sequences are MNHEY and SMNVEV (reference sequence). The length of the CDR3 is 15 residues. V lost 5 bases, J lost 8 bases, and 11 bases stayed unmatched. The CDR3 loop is CASSDRDRGVSGYTF. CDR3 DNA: TGTGCCAGCAGTGACCGGGACAGGGGTGTATCGGGCTACACCTTC.

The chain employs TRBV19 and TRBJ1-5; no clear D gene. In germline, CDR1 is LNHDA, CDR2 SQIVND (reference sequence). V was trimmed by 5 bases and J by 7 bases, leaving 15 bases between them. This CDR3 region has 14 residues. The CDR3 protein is CASSDRAGRQPQHF. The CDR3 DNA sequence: TGTGCCAGTAGTGATAGGGCAGGCAGGCAGCCCCAGCATTTT. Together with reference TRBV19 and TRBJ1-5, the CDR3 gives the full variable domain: DGGITQSPKYLFRKEGQNVTLSCEQNLNHDAMYWYRQDPGQGLRLIYYSQIVNDFQKGDIAEGYSVSREKKESFPLTVTSAQKNPTAFYLCASSDRAGRQPQHFGDGTRLSIL.

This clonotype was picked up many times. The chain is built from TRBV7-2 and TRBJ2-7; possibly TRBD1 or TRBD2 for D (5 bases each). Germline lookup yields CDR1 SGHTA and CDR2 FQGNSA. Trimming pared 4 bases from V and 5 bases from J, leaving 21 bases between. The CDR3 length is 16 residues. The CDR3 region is CASSSLWTQGVDEQYF. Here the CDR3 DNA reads TGTGCCAGCAGCTCCCTGTGGACCCAGGGAGTCGACGAGCAGTACTTC.

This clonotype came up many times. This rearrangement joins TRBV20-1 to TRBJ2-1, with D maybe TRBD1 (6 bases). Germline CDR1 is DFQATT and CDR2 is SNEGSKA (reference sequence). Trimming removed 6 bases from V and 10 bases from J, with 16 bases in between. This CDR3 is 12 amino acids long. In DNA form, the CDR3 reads TGCAGTGCCCCAGGGCCAGGGGTCGAGCAGTTCTTC. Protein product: CSAPGPGVEQFF.

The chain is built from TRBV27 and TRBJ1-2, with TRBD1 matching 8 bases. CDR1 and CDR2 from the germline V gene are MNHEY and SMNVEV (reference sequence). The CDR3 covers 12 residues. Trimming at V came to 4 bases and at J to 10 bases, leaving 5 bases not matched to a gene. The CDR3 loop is CASSYGQGPYTF. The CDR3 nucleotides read TGTGCCAGCAGTTACGGACAGGGTCCCTACACCTTC.

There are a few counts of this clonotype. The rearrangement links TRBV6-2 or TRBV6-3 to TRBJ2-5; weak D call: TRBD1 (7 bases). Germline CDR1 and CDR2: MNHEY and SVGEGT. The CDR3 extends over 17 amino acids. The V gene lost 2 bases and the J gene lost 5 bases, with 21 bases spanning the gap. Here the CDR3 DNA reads TGTGCCAGCAGTTACCCGACAGGGAGGTCTTGGGAGGAGACCCAGTACTTC. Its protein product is CASSYPTGRSWEETQYF.

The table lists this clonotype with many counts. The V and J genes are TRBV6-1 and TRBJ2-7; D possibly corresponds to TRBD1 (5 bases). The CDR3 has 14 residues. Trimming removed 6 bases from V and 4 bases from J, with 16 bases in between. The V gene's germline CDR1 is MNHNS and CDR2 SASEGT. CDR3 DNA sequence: TGTGCCAGCAGCCGCAACCAAGACAGATACGAGCAGTACTTC. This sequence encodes CASSRNQDRYEQYF.

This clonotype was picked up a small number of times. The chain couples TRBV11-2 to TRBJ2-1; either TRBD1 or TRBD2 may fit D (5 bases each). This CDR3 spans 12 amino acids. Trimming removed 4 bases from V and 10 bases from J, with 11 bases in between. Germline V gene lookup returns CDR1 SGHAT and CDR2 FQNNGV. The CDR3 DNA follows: TGTGCCAGCAGCTCCTACGGGACCGAGCAGTTCTTC. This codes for CASSSYGTEQFF.

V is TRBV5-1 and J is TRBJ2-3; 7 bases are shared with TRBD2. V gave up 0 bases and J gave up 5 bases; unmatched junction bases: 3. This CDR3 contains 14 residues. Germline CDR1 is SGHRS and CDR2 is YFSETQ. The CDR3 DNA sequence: TGCGCCAGCAGCTTGGAAGGACTAGGAGATACGCAGTATTTT. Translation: CASSLEGLGDTQYF.

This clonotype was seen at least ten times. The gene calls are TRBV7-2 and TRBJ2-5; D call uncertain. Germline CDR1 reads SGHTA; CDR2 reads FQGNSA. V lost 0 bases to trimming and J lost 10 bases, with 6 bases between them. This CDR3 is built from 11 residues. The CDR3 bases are TGTGCCAGCAGCTTAGCCGCGCTCCAGTACTTC. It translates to CASSLAALQYF.

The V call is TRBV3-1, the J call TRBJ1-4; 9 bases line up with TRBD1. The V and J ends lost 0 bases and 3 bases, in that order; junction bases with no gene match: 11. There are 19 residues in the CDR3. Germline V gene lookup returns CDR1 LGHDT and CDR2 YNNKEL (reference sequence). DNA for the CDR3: TGTGCCAGCAGCCAAGATCCACCGGGACAGGGTTGGGCTAATGAAAAACTGTTTTTT. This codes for CASSQDPPGQGWANEKLFF.

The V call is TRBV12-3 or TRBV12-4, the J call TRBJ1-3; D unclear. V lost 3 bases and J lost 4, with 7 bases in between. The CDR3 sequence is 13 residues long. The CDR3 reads CASSLSVGNTIYF. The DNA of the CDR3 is TGTGCCAGCAGTTTGTCGGTCGGAAACACCATATATTTT.

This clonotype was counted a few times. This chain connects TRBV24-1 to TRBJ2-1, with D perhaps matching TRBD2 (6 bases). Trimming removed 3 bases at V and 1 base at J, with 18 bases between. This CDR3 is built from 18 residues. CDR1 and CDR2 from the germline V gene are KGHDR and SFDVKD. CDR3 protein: CATSDRKVPGVSYNEQFF. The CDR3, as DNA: TGTGCCACCAGTGATAGGAAGGTCCCGGGGGTATCCTACAATGAGCAGTTCTTC.

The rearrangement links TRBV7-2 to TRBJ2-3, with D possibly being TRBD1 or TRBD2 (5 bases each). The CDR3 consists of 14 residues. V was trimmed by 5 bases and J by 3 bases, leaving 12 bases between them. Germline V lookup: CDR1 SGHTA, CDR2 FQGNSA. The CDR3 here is CASSRDLLTDTQYF. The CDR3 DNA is TGTGCCAGCAGCCGGGACCTATTAACAGATACGCAGTATTTT.

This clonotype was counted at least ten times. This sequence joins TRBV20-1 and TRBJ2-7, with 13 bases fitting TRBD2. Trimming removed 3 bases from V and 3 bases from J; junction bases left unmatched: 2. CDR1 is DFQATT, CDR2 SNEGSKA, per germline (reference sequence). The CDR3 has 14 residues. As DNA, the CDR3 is TGCAGTGCTAGGTGGACTAGCGGGAGCTACGAGCAGTACTTC. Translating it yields CSARWTSGSYEQYF.

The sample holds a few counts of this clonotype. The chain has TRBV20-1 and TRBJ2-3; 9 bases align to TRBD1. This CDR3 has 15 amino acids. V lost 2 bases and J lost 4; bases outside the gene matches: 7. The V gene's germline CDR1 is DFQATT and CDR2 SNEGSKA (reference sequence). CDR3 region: CSARLGQGYSDTQYF. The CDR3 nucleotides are TGCAGTGCTAGACTAGGACAGGGGTATTCAGATACGCAGTATTTT.

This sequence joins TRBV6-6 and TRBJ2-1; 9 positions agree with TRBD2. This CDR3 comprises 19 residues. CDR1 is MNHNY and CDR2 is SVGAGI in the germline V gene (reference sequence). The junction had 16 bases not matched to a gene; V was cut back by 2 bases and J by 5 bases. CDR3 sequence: CASSYPRLSGRLGDNEQFF. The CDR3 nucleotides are TGTGCCAGCAGTTACCCGAGACTAAGCGGGAGGCTGGGGGACAATGAGCAGTTCTTC.

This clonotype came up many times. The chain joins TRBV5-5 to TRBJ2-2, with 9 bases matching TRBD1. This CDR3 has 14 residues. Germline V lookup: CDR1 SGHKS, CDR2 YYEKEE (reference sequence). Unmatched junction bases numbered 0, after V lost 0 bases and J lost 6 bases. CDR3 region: CASSLGTGAGELFF. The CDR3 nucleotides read TGTGCCAGCAGCTTGGGGACAGGGGCCGGGGAGCTGTTTTTT.

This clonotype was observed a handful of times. The CDR3 coding sequence is TGTGCCAGCTCACCACCGGGACTAGCGGCAGATACGCAGTATTTT. As protein: CASSPPGLAADTQYF. The V and J genes are TRBV18 and TRBJ2-3, with TRBD2 matching 11 bases. V gave up 0 bases and J gave up 4 bases; unmatched junction bases: 0. There are 15 residues in the CDR3. CDR1 KGHSH and CDR2 LQKENI come from the germline V gene. Using reference TRBV18 and TRBJ2-3 for the parts outside the CDR3, the full variable domain is NAGVMQNPRHLVRRRGQEARLRCSPMKGHSHVYWYRQLPEEGLKFMVYLQKENIIDESGMPKERFSAEFPKEGPSILRIQQVVRGDSAAYFCASSPPGLAADTQYFGPGTRLTVL.

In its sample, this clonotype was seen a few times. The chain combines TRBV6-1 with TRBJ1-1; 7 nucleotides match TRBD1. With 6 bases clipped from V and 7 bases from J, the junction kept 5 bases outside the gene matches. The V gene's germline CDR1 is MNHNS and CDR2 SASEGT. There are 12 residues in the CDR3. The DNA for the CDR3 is TGTGCCAGCAGCCAAGACAGGGTTGAAGCTTTCTTT. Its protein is CASSQDRVEAFF.

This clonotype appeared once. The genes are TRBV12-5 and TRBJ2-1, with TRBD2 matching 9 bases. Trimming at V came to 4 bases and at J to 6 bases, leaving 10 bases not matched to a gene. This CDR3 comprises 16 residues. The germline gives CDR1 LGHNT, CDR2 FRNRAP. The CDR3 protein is CASGSLAGGSLNEQFF. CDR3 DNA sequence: TGTGCTAGTGGTTCCCTTGCGGGGGGGTCCCTCAATGAGCAGTTCTTC.

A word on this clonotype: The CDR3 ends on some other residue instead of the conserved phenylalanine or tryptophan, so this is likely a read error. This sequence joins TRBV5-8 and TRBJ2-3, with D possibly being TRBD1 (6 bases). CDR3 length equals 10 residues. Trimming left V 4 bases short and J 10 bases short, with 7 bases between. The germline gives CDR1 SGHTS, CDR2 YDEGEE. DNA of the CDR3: TGTGCCAGCAGCCCAGGGGCGCAGTATATT. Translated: CASSPGAQYI.

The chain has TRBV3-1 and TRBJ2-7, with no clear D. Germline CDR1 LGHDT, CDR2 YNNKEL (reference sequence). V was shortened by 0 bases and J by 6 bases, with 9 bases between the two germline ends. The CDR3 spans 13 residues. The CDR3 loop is CASSQDAESEQYF. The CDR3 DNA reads TGTGCCAGCAGCCAAGATGCGGAGTCCGAGCAGTACTTC.

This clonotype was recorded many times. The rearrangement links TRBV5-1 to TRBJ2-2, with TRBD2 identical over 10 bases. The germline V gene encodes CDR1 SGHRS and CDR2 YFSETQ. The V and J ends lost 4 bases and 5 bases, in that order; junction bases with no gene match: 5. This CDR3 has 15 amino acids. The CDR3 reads CASSAGTSATGELFF. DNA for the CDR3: TGCGCCAGCAGCGCCGGGACTAGCGCTACCGGGGAGCTGTTTTTT.

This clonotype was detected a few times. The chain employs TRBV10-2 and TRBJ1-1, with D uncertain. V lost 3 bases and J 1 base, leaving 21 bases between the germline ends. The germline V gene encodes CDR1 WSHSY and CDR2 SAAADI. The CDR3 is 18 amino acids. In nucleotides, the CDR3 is TGCGCCAGCAGTGATCGCCCAGGCGCCGAAACTAAGAACACTGAAGCTTTCTTT. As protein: CASSDRPGAETKNTEAFF.

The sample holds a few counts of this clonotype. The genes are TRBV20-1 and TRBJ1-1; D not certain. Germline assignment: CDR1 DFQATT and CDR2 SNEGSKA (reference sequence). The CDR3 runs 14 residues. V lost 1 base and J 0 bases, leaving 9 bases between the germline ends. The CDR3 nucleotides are TGCAGTGCTAGAGTGGGTCAGATGAACACTGAAGCTTTCTTT. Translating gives CSARVGQMNTEAFF.

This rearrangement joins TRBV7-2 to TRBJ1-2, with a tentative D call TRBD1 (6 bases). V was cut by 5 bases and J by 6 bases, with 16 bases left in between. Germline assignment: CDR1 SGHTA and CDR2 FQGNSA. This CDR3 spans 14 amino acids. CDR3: CASSDTGFSHGYTF. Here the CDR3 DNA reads TGTGCCAGCAGCGACACAGGGTTCTCCCATGGCTACACCTTC.